The present T cell receptor (beta chain) was sequenced within a study of T cells expressing NK-cell markers (dated by TCRdb to the early 2020s). Describing the broader study: Fewer than ten donors provided sorted CD3+CD56+NKG2C+, CD3+CD56+NKG2C- and CD3+CD56-NKG2C+ T-cell subsets, whose TCR beta-chain repertoires were profiled. The eight sequenced donors were randomly selected healthy volunteers, three men and five women. Among the eight sequenced donors, only one was HCMV-seronegative, while the other seven were HCMV-seropositive. Sequencing of the libraries produced 2 x 150 bp reads on Illumina HiSeq 2000/2500, MiSeq or NextSeq.

Regarding this clonotype: No cognate antigen has been identified for it.

Here is what the overall study found, with its caveats: In over five donors, the dominant CD3+CD56+NKG2C+ clonotypes were found to rank among the top 10 CD8+ clonotypes and to make up 1.0-7.0% of CD8+ T cells. Those dominant clonotypes were again the most abundant among CD3+CD56-NKG2C+ cells in a handful of donors, at about 25-65%. It remained unclear whether the expanded NKG2C-expressing T cell clones were specific for HCMV antigens.

Sequencing instrument: Illumina HiSeq 2000. The TCR beta cDNA libraries were made using 5'RACE template switching, a step that added both a universal primer site and unique molecular identifiers. cDNA synthesis was primed from the TCR beta constant segment, followed by two successive PCR amplification steps. The paper's processing steps were these. Reads were demultiplexed and grouped by UMI with MIGEC, and clonotypes were assembled and quantified with MiTCR. To exclude erroneous sequences, any TCR cDNA sequence not supported by at least two reads was discarded. Downstream repertoire analysis used the tcR package, and clonotypes were matched across fractions by CDR3 nucleotide sequence plus V segment. Antigen specificity was annotated against VDJdb with VDJmatch, allowing one amino acid substitution in CDR3. Each CDR3 protein sequence appears as one entry after TCRdb reprocessed the reads, and no DNA is included. The V and J calls, along with clone size, are taken from TCRdb and not from the paper's own processing. The table for this sample lists more than 400,000 distinct CDR3 sequences. The ten largest account for 7.3% of the sample.

HCMV serostatus was determined by detecting HCMV-specific IgG in serum with a commercial ELISA kit. Peripheral blood mononuclear cells were isolated from blood by Ficoll density gradient centrifugation. Source material: blood T cells: a sorted CD56 or NKG2C T cell subset, CD4+ or CD8+ T cells, or bulk PBMC T cells (not recorded which). The sequence derives from a woman aged 18-70 years in good health.

The CDR3 here reads CASSLAWVGAGITEAFF. The rearranged chain carries TRBV7-2 and TRBJ1-1; the TRBD1 assignment by TCRdb is unverifiable without DNA. Looking up the germline V gene yields CDR1 SGHTA and CDR2 FQGNSA. From its cysteine to its phenylalanine, the CDR3 spans 17 amino acids. No DNA has been recorded.